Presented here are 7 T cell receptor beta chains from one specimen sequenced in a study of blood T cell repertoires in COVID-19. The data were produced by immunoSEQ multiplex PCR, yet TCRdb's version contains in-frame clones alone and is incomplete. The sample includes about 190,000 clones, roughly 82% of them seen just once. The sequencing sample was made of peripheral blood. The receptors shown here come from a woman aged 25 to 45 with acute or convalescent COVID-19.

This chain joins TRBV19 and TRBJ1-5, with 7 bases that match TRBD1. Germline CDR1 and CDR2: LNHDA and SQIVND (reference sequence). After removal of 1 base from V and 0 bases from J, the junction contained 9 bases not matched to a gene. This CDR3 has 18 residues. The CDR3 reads CASSIGPGGPYSNQPQHF. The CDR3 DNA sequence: TGTGCCAGTAGTATAGGCCCAGGGGGACCCTATAGCAATCAGCCCCAGCATTTT.

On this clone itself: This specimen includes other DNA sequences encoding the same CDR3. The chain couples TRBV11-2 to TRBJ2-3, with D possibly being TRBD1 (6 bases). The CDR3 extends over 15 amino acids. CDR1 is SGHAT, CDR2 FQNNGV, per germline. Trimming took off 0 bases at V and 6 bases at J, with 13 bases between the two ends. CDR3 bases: TGTGCCAGCAGCTTAGAGGGGGCCGGGGCGGATACGCAGTATTTT. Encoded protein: CASSLEGAGADTQYF.

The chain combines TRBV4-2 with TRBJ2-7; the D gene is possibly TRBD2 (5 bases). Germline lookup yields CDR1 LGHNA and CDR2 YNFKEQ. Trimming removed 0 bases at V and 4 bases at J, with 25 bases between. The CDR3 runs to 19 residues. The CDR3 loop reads CASSQETNTVSGKTYEQYF. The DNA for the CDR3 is TGTGCCAGCAGCCAAGAAACGAATACGGTCAGCGGCAAGACTTACGAGCAGTACTTC.

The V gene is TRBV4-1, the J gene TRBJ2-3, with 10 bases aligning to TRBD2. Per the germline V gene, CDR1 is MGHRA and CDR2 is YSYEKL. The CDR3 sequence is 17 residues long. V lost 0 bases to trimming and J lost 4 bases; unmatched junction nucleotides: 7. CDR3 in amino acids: CASSQDRWLAGADTQYF. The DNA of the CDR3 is TGCGCCAGCAGCCAAGATAGATGGCTAGCGGGAGCAGATACGCAGTATTTT.

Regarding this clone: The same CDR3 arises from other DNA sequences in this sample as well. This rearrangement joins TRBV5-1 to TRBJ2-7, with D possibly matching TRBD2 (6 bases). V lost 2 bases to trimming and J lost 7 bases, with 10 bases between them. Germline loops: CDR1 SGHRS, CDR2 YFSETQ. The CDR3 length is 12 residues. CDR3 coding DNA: TGCGCCAGCAGCTTTGCCCGGGGGGAGCAGTACTTC. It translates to CASSFARGEQYF.

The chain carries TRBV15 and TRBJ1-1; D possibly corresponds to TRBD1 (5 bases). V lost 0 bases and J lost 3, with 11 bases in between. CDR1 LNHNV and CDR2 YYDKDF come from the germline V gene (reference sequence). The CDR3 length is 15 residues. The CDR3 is CATSRDGGFDTEAFF. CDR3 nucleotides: TGTGCCACCAGCAGAGATGGGGGGTTCGACACTGAAGCTTTCTTT. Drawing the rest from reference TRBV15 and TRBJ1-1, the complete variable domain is DAMVIQNPRYQVTQFGKPVTLSCSQTLNHNVMYWYQQKSSQAPKLLFHYYDKDFNNEADTPDNFQSRRPNTSFCFLDIRSPGLGDTAMYLCATSRDGGFDTEAFFGQGTRLTVV.

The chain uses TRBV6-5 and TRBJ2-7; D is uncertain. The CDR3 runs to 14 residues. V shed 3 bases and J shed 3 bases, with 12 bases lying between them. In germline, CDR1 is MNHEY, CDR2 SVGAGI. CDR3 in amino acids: CASSYGAGIYEQYF. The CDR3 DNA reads TGTGCCAGCAGTTATGGCGCAGGAATCTACGAGCAGTACTTC.